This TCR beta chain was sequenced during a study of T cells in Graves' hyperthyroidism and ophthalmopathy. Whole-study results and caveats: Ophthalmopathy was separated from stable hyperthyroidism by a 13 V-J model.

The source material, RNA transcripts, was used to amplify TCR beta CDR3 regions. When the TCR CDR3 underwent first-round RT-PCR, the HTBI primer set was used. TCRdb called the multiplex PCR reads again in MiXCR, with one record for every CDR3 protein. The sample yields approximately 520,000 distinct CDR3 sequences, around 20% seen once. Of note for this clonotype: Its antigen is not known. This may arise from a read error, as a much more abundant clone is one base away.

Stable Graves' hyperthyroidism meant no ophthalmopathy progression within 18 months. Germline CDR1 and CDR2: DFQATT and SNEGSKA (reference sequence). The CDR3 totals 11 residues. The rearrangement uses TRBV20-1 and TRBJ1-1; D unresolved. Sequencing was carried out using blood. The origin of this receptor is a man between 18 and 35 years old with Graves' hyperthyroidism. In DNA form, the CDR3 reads TGCGGTGCTAGAGAGAACACTGAAGCTTTCTTT. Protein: CGARENTEAFF.